The rows below give T cell receptor beta chains drawn from one sample of a study of blood T cell repertoires in COVID-19. Method: immunoSEQ multiplex PCR; TCRdb's copy keeps in-frame clones and lacks some. This table has approximately 240,000 clones, approximately 82% appearing once. Material for sequencing was peripheral blood. The source of these receptors is a woman aged 40 to 50 who had recovered from COVID-19. Both conserved end residues are part of each CDR3. D genes are given only for firm matches. Expanded clones get a size class; other rows say once, few or many, or leave the size out.

>TRBV2|-|15|TRBD2|TRBJ2-1
CASSLTRLAGNEQFF
TGTGCCAGCAGCCTCACGAGACTAGCGGGCAATGAGCAGTTCTTC
>TRBV9|-|17|-|TRBJ2-1
CASSVEDWETSYNEQFF
TGTGCCAGCAGCGTAGAGGATTGGGAGACCTCCTACAATGAGCAGTTCTTC
>TRBV28|-|13|TRBD1|TRBJ1-1
CASSRQGGAEAFF
TGTGCCAGCAGCCGACAGGGCGGCGCTGAAGCTTTCTTT
>TRBV2|-|13|TRBD1|TRBJ2-1
CASRFTGGNEQFF
TGTGCCAGCAGGTTCACAGGGGGCAATGAGCAGTTCTTC
>TRBV4-3|-|17|-|TRBJ1-6
CASSQGYRISYNSPLHF
TGCGCCAGCAGCCAAGGGTACAGGATCTCCTATAATTCACCCCTCCACTTT
>TRBV7-9|once|15|-|TRBJ2-2
CASSSRQVWTGELFF
TGTGCCAGCAGCTCTAGACAGGTCTGGACCGGGGAGCTGTTTTTT
>TRBV9|-|15|-|TRBJ2-2
CASSVAGPNTGELFF
TGTGCCAGCAGCGTAGCAGGGCCCAACACCGGGGAGCTGTTTTTT
>TRBV19|-|13|-|TRBJ1-5
CASSIGRWQPQHF
TGTGCCAGTAGTATAGGCAGATGGCAGCCCCAGCATTTT
>TRBV27|-|15|-|TRBJ2-1
CASSTRPIREDEQFF
TGTGCCAGCAGTACCAGACCGATCCGTGAGGATGAGCAGTTCTTC
>TRBV29-1|-|13|TRBD2|TRBJ2-7
CSVDVAGSYEQYF
TGCAGCGTTGATGTAGCGGGATCCTACGAGCAGTACTTC
>TRBV9|few|13|-|TRBJ1-2
CASSVDGGYGYTF
TGTGCCAGCAGCGTAGACGGAGGCTATGGCTACACCTTC
>TRBV24-1|-|14|TRBD1|TRBJ2-5
CATSDWTGVETQYF
TGTGCCACCAGTGATTGGACAGGGGTTGAGACCCAGTACTTC
>TRBV30|-|15|TRBD2|TRBJ2-3
CAWKRGGRGTDTQYF
TGTGCCTGGAAGCGGGGGGGCCGAGGCACAGATACGCAGTATTTT
>TRBV29-1|once|11|-|TRBJ2-3
CSVTATDTQYF
TGCAGCGTAACAGCCACAGATACGCAGTATTTT
>TRBV19|-|17|-|TRBJ1-4
CASSWAPGLSTNEKLFF
TGTGCCAGTAGTTGGGCGCCAGGACTCTCAACTAATGAAAAACTGTTTTTT
>TRBV5-1|-|14|TRBD1|TRBJ2-5
CASSFMTGGETQYF
TGCGCCAGCAGCTTTATGACAGGGGGAGAGACCCAGTACTTC
>TRBV5-1|-|14|TRBD2|TRBJ2-1
CASSPTSGGDEQFF
TGCGCCAGCAGCCCGACTAGCGGGGGCGATGAGCAGTTCTTC
>TRBV13|-|14|-|TRBJ2-3
CASSLQASTDTQYF
TGTGCCAGCAGCCTACAGGCAAGCACAGATACGCAGTATTTT
>TRBV7-9|-|14|-|TRBJ2-3
CASSLRPGTDTQYF
TGTGCCAGCAGCTTGCGCCCCGGCACAGATACGCAGTATTTT
>TRBV7-2|-|15|TRBD1|TRBJ1-6
CASSSTGTGFAPLHF
TGTGCCAGCAGCTCGACCGGGACAGGGTTCGCCCCCCTCCACTTT
>TRBV18|-|14|-|TRBJ1-1
CASSPTETNTEAFF
TGTGCCAGCTCACCTACAGAGACGAACACTGAAGCTTTCTTT
>TRBV11-2|few|16|-|TRBJ2-6
CASSFNSPSGANVLTF
TGTGCCAGCAGCTTTAACAGCCCCTCTGGGGCCAACGTCCTGACTTTC
>TRBV11-3|-|16|-|TRBJ1-1
CASSRRGNRPNTEAFF
TGTGCCAGCAGCCGTAGAGGAAACAGGCCGAACACTGAAGCTTTCTTT
>TRBV2|once|17|TRBD1|TRBJ1-1
CASRTRTGGHMNTEAFF
TGTGCCAGCAGGACGAGGACAGGGGGGCACATGAACACTGAAGCTTTCTTT
>TRBV19|few|15|TRBD2|TRBJ2-1
CASSIASGGAKEQFF
TGTGCCAGTAGTATTGCTAGCGGGGGGGCAAAGGAGCAGTTCTTC
>TRBV6-5|-|14|TRBD1|TRBJ1-2
CASSYMTGGDGYTF
TGTGCCAGCAGTTACATGACAGGGGGCGATGGCTACACCTTC